A single sample gave rise to the 5 T cell receptor beta chains below, sequenced in a study of human T cells and chemical hapten exposure. Time point denoted: patch test 1, 2 weeks after DPC sensitization. Stated treatment: therapeutic diphenylcyclopropenone sensitization with weekly scalp DPC. A single record per CDR3 protein comes from TCRdb applying MiXCR to the RACE reads. The table records over 11,000 distinct CDR3 sequences, roughly 15% of them present only once. Sequenced material: whole blood, taken in connection with sensitization to the hapten diphenylcyclopropenone (DPC). The receptors derive from a woman in her twenties or thirties with alopecia areata. Some clones in this sample may be carry-over from other donors' samples.

This clonotype was counted only a few times. This chain uses TRBV28 with TRBJ1-2, with D hard to call. Germline values: CDR1 MDHEN, CDR2 SYDVKM. V lost 2 bases, J lost 4 bases, and 11 bases lay in between. There are 14 residues in the CDR3. The CDR3 DNA reads as TGTGCCAGCAGTTTAATCGGAGGTTTCTATGGCTACACCTTC. This encodes CASSLIGGFYGYTF.

About this clonotype itself: The junction and the germline gene differ at one end; a read error may be behind it. V usage is TRBV6-1 and J usage is TRBJ2-1; TRBD1 matches 7 bases. The CDR3 is made up of 13 amino acids. In germline, CDR1 is MNHNS, CDR2 SASEGT. The DNA for the CDR3 is TGTGCCAGCAGTTTAAACCAGGGGGAGACACCGAAGTTC. Translated: CASSLNQGETPKF.

This clonotype was seen many times. The chain combines TRBV20-1 with TRBJ2-5; 10 bases map to TRBD2. J was trimmed by 3 bases and V by 6 bases; bases with no gene match: 10. The germline V gene has CDR1 DFQATT and CDR2 SNEGSKA (reference sequence). CDR3 length: 15 residues. DNA of the CDR3: TGCAGTGCCAGCGGCAAGAGCGGGAGGGAAGAGACCCAGTACTTC. Its protein is CSASGKSGREETQYF.

This clonotype appeared many times. This chain connects TRBV12-3 or TRBV12-4 to TRBJ1-2; 8 bases agree with TRBD1. The CDR3 contains 13 residues. The trim removed 8 bases at V and 5 bases at J, leaving 7 bases unmatched. CDR3 in amino acids: CASASRTGYGYTF. CDR3 nucleotide sequence: TGTGCCAGCGCGTCTCGGACAGGGTATGGCTACACCTTC.

At least ten counts were recorded for this clonotype. This chain joins TRBV11-2 and TRBJ2-3; 12 nucleotides line up with TRBD2. V shed 1 base, J shed 3 bases, and the junction held 11 bases outside the gene matches. Germline V lookup: CDR1 SGHAT, CDR2 FQNNGV. The CDR3 has 19 amino acids. The CDR3 here is CASSLGTPGLAGMTDTQYF. Written as DNA, the CDR3 is TGTGCCAGCAGCTTAGGAACCCCTGGACTAGCGGGAATGACAGATACGCAGTATTTT.